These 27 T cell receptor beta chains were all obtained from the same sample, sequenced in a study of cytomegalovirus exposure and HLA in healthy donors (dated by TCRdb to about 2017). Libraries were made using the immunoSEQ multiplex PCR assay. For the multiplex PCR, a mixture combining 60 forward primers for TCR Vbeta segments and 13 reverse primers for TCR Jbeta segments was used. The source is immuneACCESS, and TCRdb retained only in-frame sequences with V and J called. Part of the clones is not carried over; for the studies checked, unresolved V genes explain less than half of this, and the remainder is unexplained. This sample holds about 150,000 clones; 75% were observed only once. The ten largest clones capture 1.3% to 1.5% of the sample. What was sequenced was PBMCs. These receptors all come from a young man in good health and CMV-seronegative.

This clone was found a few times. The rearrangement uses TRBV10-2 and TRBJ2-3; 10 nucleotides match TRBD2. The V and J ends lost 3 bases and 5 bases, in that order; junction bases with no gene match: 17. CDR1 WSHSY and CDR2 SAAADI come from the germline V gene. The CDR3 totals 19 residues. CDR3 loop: CASSDLLASGSPGGDTQYF. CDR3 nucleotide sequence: TGCGCCAGCAGTGATCTTTTGGCTAGCGGGAGCCCCGGGGGAGATACGCAGTATTTT.

This chain's CDR3 is CASSLVRGRRSYTF. The CDR3 DNA reads TGTGCCAGCAGCTTAGTCCGCGGGCGCAGAAGCTACACCTTC. The J gene is TRBJ1-2, the V gene TRBV13; D not certain. V dropped 1 base and J dropped 9 bases, with 15 bases sitting between them. The CDR3 spans 14 residues. CDR1 is PRHDT, CDR2 FYEKMQ, per germline (reference sequence).

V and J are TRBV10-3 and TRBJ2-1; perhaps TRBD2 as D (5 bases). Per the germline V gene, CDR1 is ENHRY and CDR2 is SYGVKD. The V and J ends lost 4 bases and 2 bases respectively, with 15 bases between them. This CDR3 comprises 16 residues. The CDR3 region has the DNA TGTGCCATCAGTGTAGGGCCGTCCGGGGCCTACAATGAGCAGTTCTTC. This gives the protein CAISVGPSGAYNEQFF.

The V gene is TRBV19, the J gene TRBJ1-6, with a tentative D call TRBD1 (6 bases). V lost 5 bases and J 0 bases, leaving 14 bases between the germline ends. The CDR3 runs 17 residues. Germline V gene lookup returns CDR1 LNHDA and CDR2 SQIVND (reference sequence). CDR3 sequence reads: CASSGGQWSSYNSPLHF. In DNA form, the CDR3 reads TGTGCCAGTAGTGGAGGACAGTGGAGCTCCTATAATTCACCCCTCCACTTT.

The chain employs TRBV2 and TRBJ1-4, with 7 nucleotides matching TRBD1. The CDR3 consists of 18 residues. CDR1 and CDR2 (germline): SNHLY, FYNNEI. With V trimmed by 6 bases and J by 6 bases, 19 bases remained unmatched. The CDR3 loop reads CASRDRSGAGWTDEKLFF. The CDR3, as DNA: TGTGCCAGCAGGGACAGGTCAGGGGCGGGTTGGACCGATGAAAAACTGTTTTTT.

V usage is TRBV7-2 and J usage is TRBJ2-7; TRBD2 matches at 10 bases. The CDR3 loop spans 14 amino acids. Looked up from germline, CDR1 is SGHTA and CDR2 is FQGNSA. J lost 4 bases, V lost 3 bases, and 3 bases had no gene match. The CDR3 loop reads CASSFGSGGYEQYF. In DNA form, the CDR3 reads TGTGCCAGCAGCTTCGGTAGCGGGGGGTACGAGCAGTACTTC.

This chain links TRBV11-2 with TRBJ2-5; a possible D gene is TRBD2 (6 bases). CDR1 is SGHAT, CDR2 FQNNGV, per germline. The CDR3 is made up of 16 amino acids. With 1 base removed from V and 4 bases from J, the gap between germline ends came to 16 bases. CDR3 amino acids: CASSLVGGRGAETQYF. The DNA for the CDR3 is TGTGCCAGCAGCTTAGTAGGAGGCCGCGGGGCAGAGACCCAGTACTTC.

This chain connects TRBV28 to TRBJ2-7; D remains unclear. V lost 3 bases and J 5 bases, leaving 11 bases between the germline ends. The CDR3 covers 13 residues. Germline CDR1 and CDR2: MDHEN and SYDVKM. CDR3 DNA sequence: TGTGCCAGCAGTTTGGGCAGGCCCGACGAGCAGTACTTC. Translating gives CASSLGRPDEQYF.

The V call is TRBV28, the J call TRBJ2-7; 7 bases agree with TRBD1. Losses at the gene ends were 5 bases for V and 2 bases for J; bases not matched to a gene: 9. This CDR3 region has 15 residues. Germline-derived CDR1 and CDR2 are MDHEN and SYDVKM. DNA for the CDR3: TGTGCCAGCAGTGCACAGGGGAGAGGACCCTACGAGCAGTACTTC. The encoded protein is CASSAQGRGPYEQYF.

This CDR3 reads CASSPRTGSYEQYF. The CDR3 region has the DNA TGTGCCAGCAGCCCGCGGACAGGGTCCTACGAGCAGTACTTC. This chain joins TRBV14 and TRBJ2-7; 8 bases align to TRBD1. V lost 4 bases, J lost 1 base, and 3 bases stayed unmatched. CDR1 is SGHDN, CDR2 FVKESK, per germline. CDR3 size: 14 residues.

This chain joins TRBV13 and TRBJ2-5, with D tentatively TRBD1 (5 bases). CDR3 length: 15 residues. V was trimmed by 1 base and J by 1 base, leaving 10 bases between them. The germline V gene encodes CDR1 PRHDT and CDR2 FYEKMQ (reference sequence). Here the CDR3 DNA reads TGTGCCAGCAGCTTAGTGGGGCCGCCCCAAGAGACCCAGTACTTC. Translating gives CASSLVGPPQETQYF.

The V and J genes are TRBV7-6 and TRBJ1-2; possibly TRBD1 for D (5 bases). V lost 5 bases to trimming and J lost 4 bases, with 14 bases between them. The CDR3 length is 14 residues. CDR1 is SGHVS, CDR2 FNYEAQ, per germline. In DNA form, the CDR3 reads TGTGCCAGCAGCAAAGGGGCCACGGGCTATGGCTACACCTTC. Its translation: CASSKGATGYGYTF.

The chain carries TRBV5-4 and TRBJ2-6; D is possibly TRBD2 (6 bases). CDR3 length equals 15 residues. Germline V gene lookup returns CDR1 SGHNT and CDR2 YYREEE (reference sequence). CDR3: CAYGEASSGANVLTF. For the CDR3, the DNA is TGTGCGTATGGGGAGGCGAGCTCTGGGGCCAACGTCCTGACTTTC.

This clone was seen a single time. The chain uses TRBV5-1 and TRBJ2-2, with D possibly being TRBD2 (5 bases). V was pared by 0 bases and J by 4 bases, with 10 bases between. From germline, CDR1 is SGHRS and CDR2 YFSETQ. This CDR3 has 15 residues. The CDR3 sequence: CASSLVGEPTGELFF. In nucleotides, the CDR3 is TGCGCCAGCAGCTTGGTCGGGGAGCCCACCGGGGAGCTGTTTTTT.

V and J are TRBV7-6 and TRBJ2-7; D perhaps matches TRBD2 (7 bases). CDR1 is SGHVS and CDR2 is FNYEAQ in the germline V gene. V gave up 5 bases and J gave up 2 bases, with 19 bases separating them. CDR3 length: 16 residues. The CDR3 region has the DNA TGTGCCAGCAGCCCGAGCCGGGGGGCCCTAACCTACGAGCAGTACTTC. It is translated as CASSPSRGALTYEQYF.

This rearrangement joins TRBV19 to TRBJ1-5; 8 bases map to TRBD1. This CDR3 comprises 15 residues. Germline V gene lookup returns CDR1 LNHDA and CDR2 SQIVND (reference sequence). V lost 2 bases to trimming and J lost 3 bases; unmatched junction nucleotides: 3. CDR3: CASSIWTGPNQPQHF. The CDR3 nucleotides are TGTGCCAGTAGTATATGGACAGGGCCCAATCAGCCCCAGCATTTT.

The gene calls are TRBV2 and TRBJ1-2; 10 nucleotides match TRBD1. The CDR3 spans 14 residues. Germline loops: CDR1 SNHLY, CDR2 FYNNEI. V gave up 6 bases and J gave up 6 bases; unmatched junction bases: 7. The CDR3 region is CASSGTGVVNGYTF. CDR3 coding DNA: TGTGCCAGCAGCGGGACAGGGGTCGTTAATGGCTACACCTTC.

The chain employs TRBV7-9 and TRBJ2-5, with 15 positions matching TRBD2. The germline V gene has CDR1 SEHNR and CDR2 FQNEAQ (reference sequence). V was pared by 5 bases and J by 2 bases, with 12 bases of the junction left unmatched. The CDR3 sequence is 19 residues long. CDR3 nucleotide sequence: TGTGCCAGCAGCCCAAGGGACGGGACTAGCGGGAGGCCTCAAGAGACCCAGTACTTC. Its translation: CASSPRDGTSGRPQETQYF.

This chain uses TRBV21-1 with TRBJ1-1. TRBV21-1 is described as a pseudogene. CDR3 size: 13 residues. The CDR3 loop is CASRDRENTEAFF. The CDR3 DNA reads TGTGCCAGCAGGGATCGGGAGAACACTGAAGCTTTCTTT.

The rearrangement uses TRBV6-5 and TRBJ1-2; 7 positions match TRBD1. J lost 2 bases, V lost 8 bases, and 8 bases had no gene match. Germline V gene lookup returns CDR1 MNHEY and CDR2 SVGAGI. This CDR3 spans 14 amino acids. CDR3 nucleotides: TGTGCCAGCCGGGTGACAGGGTTGAACTATGGCTACACCTTC. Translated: CASRVTGLNYGYTF.

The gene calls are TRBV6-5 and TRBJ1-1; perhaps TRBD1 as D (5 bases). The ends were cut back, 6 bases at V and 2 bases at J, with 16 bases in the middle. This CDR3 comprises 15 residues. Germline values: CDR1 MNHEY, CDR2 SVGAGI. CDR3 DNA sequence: TGTGCCAGCAGCCGACCTTTCGACAGCAACACTGAAGCTTTCTTT. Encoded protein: CASSRPFDSNTEAFF.

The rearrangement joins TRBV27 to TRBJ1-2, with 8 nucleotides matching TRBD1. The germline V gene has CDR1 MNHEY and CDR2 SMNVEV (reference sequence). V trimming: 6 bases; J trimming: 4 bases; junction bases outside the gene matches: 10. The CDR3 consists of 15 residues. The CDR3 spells CASRLTGEGGYGYTF. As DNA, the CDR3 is TGTGCCAGCAGGCTGACAGGGGAAGGGGGCTATGGCTACACCTTC.

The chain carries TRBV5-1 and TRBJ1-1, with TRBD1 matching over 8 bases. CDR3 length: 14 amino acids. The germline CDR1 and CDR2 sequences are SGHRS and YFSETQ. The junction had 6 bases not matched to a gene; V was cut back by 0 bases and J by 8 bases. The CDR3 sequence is CASSLGTGPVEAFF. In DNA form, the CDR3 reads TGCGCCAGCAGCTTGGGGACAGGGCCCGTCGAAGCTTTCTTT.

The CDR3, as DNA: TGCGCCAGCTCCAAGGACAGGGAGAGGACTGAAGCTTTCTTT. Its protein is CASSKDRERTEAFF. The chain has TRBV5-1 and TRBJ1-1; TRBD1 matches at 8 bases. The V gene's germline CDR1 is SGHRS and CDR2 YFSETQ. V dropped 7 bases and J dropped 5; count of bases not matched to a gene: 10. The CDR3 length is 14 residues.

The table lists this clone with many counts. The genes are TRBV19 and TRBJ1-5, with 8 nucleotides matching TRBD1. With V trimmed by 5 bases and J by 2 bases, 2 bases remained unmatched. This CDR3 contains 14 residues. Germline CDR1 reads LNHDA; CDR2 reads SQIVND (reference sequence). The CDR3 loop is CASSATGGNQPQHF. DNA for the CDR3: TGTGCCAGTAGTGCGACAGGGGGCAATCAGCCCCAGCATTTT.

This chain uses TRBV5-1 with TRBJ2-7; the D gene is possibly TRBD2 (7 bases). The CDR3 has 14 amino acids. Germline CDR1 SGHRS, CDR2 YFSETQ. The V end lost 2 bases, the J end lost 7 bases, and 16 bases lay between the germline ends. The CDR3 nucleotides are TGCGCCAGCAGCTTAACAGGGAGGGCCGCAGAGCAGTACTTC. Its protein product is CASSLTGRAAEQYF. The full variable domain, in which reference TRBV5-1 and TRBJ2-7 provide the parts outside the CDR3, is KAGVTQTPRYLIKTRGQQVTLSCSPISGHRSVSWYQQTPGQGLQFLFEYFSETQRNKGNFPGRFSGRQFSNSRSEMNVSTLELGDSALYLCASSLTGRAAEQYFGPGTRLTVT.

The CDR3 loop is CASSLWGLATEAFF. CDR3 DNA: TGTGCCAGCAGTTTATGGGGGCTGGCCACTGAAGCTTTCTTT. The rearrangement links TRBV28 to TRBJ1-1; perhaps TRBD1 as D (5 bases). CDR3 length: 14 residues. Germline CDR1 and CDR2: MDHEN and SYDVKM. Trimming stripped 0 bases from V and 4 bases from J, with 9 bases between.